The 13 T cell receptor beta chains reported below all come from one sample, sequenced in a study of CD8 T cells in Susac syndrome. With random hexamers, reverse transcription was performed on roughly 0.5 to 1 ug of RNA. TCRdb processed the immunoSEQ multiplex PCR reads anew with MiXCR; each CDR3 protein has one entry. This table has more than 130,000 distinct CDR3 sequences, approximately 95% appearing once. The source material was CD8+ T cells from PBMCs. The receptors shown here come from a human donor in good health.

The V gene is TRBV6-2 or TRBV6-3, the J gene TRBJ1-2; no definite D call. The V end was cut by 2 bases, the J end by 8 bases, with 12 bases between. The CDR3 has 13 amino acids. Germline V gene sequence: CDR1 MNHEY, CDR2 SVGEGT. The CDR3 is CASSYALAWGYTF. The DNA of the CDR3 is TGTGCCAGCAGTTACGCTCTGGCCTGGGGCTACACCTTC.

The sample holds one count of this clonotype. This chain uses TRBV14 with TRBJ2-5, with 10 bases aligning to TRBD2. V trimming: 4 bases; J trimming: 9 bases; junction bases outside the gene matches: 11. This CDR3 has 15 amino acids. The V gene's germline CDR1 is SGHDN and CDR2 FVKESK. For the CDR3, the DNA is TGTGCCAGCAGCCTACGGACTAGCGGCCCTGAGGCCCAGTACTTC. This codes for CASSLRTSGPEAQYF.

The chain links TRBV20-1 to TRBJ1-1; possible D gene TRBD1, 5 bases. The V and J ends lost 1 base and 0 bases respectively, with 12 bases between them. Germline V CDR1 and CDR2: DFQATT, SNEGSKA (reference sequence). CDR3 size: 15 residues. Here the CDR3 DNA reads TGCAGTGCTAGAGTAAAGGGACTCCTGAACACTGAAGCTTTCTTT. Protein: CSARVKGLLNTEAFF.

The chain employs TRBV29-1 and TRBJ2-7; 12 bases are a match to TRBD2. Trimming removed 6 bases from V and 6 bases from J; junction bases left unmatched: 9. The CDR3 totals 14 residues. Germline CDR1 is SQVTM and CDR2 is ANQGSEA. The CDR3 DNA follows: TGCAGCGTCTTTGGGCTAGCGGGAGGGTCCGAGCAGTACTTC. The encoded protein is CSVFGLAGGSEQYF.

The chain carries TRBV27 and TRBJ2-1, with 8 bases identical to TRBD2. Germline V lookup: CDR1 MNHEY, CDR2 SMNVEV (reference sequence). V gave up 0 bases and J gave up 6 bases; unmatched junction bases: 4. The CDR3 has 15 amino acids. Written as DNA, the CDR3 is TGTGCCAGCAGTTTATCCCGGACTAGCTCCAATGAGCAGTTCTTC. Its protein product is CASSLSRTSSNEQFF.

The J gene is TRBJ1-5, the V gene TRBV3-1, with no clear D. Germline V lookup: CDR1 LGHDT, CDR2 YNNKEL (reference sequence). The CDR3 contains 17 residues. Trimming left V 1 base short and J 4 bases short, with 17 bases between. CDR3 bases: TGTGCCAGCAGCCAAGGGGTTGTTGGCTCGGGGAATCAGCCCCAGCATTTT. Translating it yields CASSQGVVGSGNQPQHF.

This chain joins TRBV29-1 and TRBJ2-3; 9 bases agree with TRBD2. CDR1 is SQVTM and CDR2 is ANQGSEA in the germline V gene. CDR3 length: 14 amino acids. J gave up 0 bases and V 4 bases, and 2 bases lay outside the gene matches. Here the CDR3 DNA reads TGCAGCGTTGGCACTAGCGGGAGCACAGATACGCAGTATTTT. It is translated as CSVGTSGSTDTQYF.

The chain links TRBV29-1 to TRBJ2-5, with 7 bases matching TRBD2. Trimming at V came to 5 bases and at J to 4 bases, leaving 13 bases not matched to a gene. The CDR3 has 15 residues. The germline V gene encodes CDR1 SQVTM and CDR2 ANQGSEA. Written as DNA, the CDR3 is TGCAGCGTTAATTCCGGGCCCCCGGGGGGAGAGACCCAGTACTTC. It translates to CSVNSGPPGGETQYF. Combining the CDR3 with reference TRBV29-1 and TRBJ2-5 gives the whole variable domain SAVISQKPSRDICQRGTSLTIQCQVDSQVTMMFWYRQQPGQSLTLIATANQGSEATYESGFVIDKFPISRPNLTFSTLTVSNMSPEDSSIYLCSVNSGPPGGETQYFGPGTRLLVL.

The CDR3 DNA follows: TGTGCCAGCAGCTCCCGGACTAGCGGGAACGGGGAGCAGTACTTC. Translated, it gives CASSSRTSGNGEQYF. The chain joins TRBV7-8 to TRBJ2-7, with TRBD2 matching 12 bases. The CDR3 length is 15 residues. Germline V CDR1 and CDR2: SGHVS, FQNEAQ. The trim removed 4 bases at V and 7 bases at J, leaving 8 bases unmatched.

This chain uses TRBV20-1 with TRBJ2-7, with TRBD1 matching over 7 bases. J was trimmed by 5 bases and V by 6 bases; bases with no gene match: 13. This CDR3 is 14 amino acids long. Germline values: CDR1 DFQATT, CDR2 SNEGSKA (reference sequence). CDR3 DNA sequence: TGCAGTGCCATACCATGGACAGGTGTCAACGAGCAGTACTTC. It codes for CSAIPWTGVNEQYF.

The chain links TRBV29-1 to TRBJ1-5, with TRBD1 matching over 9 bases. Trimming took 0 bases from V and 7 from J; bases not matched to a gene: 7. The CDR3 runs 15 residues. Germline V gene data show CDR1 as SQVTM and CDR2 as ANQGSEA. The CDR3 sequence: CSVEDRDRDPQPQHF. The CDR3 DNA is TGCAGCGTTGAAGATCGGGACAGGGACCCCCAGCCCCAGCATTTT.

This chain joins TRBV20-1 and TRBJ2-7; D gene ambiguous. V dropped 6 bases and J dropped 3 bases, with 15 bases sitting between them. The CDR3 contains 13 residues. Germline CDR1 and CDR2: DFQATT and SNEGSKA (reference sequence). CDR3 nucleotides: TGCAGTGCCCGAACGCCAGCTTTCTACGAGCAGTACTTC. Protein: CSARTPAFYEQYF.

The CDR3 reads CASTPGSSYNEQFF. The CDR3 nucleotides read TGTGCCAGCACCCCGGGTTCCTCCTACAATGAGCAGTTCTTC. The gene calls are TRBV9 and TRBJ2-1; D remains unclear. The CDR3 is 14 amino acids. Between the trimmed V and J ends, which lost 6 bases and 0 bases, there was a span of 10 bases. Germline V gives CDR1 SGDLS, CDR2 YYNGEE. The variable domain in full, with the rest retrieved from reference TRBV9 and TRBJ2-1, is DSGVTQTPKHLITATGQRVTLRCSPRSGDLSVYWYQQSLDQGLQFLIQYYNGEERAKGNILERFSAQQFPDLHSELNLSSLELGDSALYFCASTPGSSYNEQFFGPGTRLTVL.